The next 25 T cell receptor beta chains were all read from a single sample in a study of long-term antiretroviral therapy in people with HIV (dated by TCRdb to the early 2020s). The immunoSEQ hsTCRB v3.0 assay was used at survey level resolution to sequence the TRB variable region. TCRdb carries this immuneACCESS record with in-frame sequences only. Its versions omit some clonotypes, under half of them owing to an unresolved V gene in the studies checked, with the rest unexplained. The sample yields more than 15,000 clones; about 79% were counted once. The ten largest clones add up to roughly 15% of the sample. Sequencing was performed on unsorted PBMCs, taken 1.5 years before starting antiretroviral therapy. These receptors were taken from a woman aged 45 to 65 with HIV.

The table lists this clone with a few counts. This chain links TRBV10-3 with TRBJ1-2, with D possibly matching TRBD1 (5 bases). The CDR3 totals 14 residues. V dropped 2 bases and J dropped 8 bases, with 15 bases sitting between them. Germline-derived CDR1 and CDR2 are ENHRY and SYGVKD. CDR3 nucleotides: TGTGCCATCAGTGAGCCCGACACCGGGGGGGGCTACACCTTC. This encodes CAISEPDTGGGYTF.

The chain combines TRBV5-1 with TRBJ2-2; D call uncertain. Germline assignment: CDR1 SGHRS and CDR2 YFSETQ. The CDR3 is 15 residues long. V shed 0 bases and J shed 0 bases, with 6 bases lying between them. The CDR3 nucleotides are TGCGCCAGCAGCTTGGGAACAACGAACACCGGGGAGCTGTTTTTT. Translation gives CASSLGTTNTGELFF.

J is TRBJ1-2 and V is TRBV18; no reliable D call. CDR3 size: 14 residues. V was shortened by 3 bases and J by 7 bases, with 15 bases between the two germline ends. In germline, CDR1 is KGHSH, CDR2 LQKENI. The CDR3 loop reads CASSPQTPLSGYTF. CDR3 in DNA: TGTGCCAGCTCACCCCAAACGCCACTATCTGGCTACACCTTC. Complete variable domain (other parts from reference TRBV18 and TRBJ1-2): NAGVMQNPRHLVRRRGQEARLRCSPMKGHSHVYWYRQLPEEGLKFMVYLQKENIIDESGMPKERFSAEFPKEGPSILRIQQVVRGDSAAYFCASSPQTPLSGYTFGSGTRLTVV.

This clone was seen just once. The chain uses TRBV6-1 and TRBJ2-6; the D gene is possibly TRBD1 (5 bases). Trimming removed 3 bases from V and 2 bases from J, with 5 bases in between. The CDR3 is 14 residues long. CDR1 MNHNS and CDR2 SASEGT come from the germline V gene. CDR3 bases: TGTGCCAGCAGTGACAGGGCTGGGGCCAACGTCCTGACTTTC. Translated: CASSDRAGANVLTF.

The chain uses TRBV7-8 and TRBJ1-4; 8 nucleotides agree with TRBD1. V trimming: 5 bases; J trimming: 3 bases; junction bases outside the gene matches: 17. Germline-derived CDR1 and CDR2 are SGHVS and FQNEAQ. The CDR3 covers 19 residues. For the CDR3, the DNA is TGTGCCAGCAGCCTCCGCCACAGGGGGTCTTCGGCGCCTAATGAAAAACTGTTTTTT. This codes for CASSLRHRGSSAPNEKLFF.

Here the CDR3 reads CSVAGGTDISTDTQYF. The CDR3 nucleotides are TGCAGCGTTGCGGGGGGGACAGACATTAGCACAGATACGCAGTATTTT. This sequence joins TRBV29-1 and TRBJ2-3, with TRBD2 as a possible D gene (8 bases). CDR1 SQVTM and CDR2 ANQGSEA come from the germline V gene. This CDR3 spans 16 amino acids. V lost 4 bases to trimming and J lost 0 bases, with 17 bases between them.

The rearrangement joins TRBV6-1 to TRBJ2-7, with 9 bases fitting TRBD2. The CDR3 is 15 amino acids. With V trimmed by 4 bases and J by 1 base, 5 bases remained unmatched. Per germline, CDR1 MNHNS and CDR2 SASEGT. The CDR3 bases are TGTGCCAGCAGTGCCGGGGCGGGGGGGTCCTACGAGCAGTACGTC. Translation gives CASSAGAGGSYEQYV.

The V gene is TRBV11-2, the J gene TRBJ1-3, with D possibly TRBD1 on 5 matching bases. The V and J ends lost 0 bases and 4 bases respectively, with 13 bases between them. Per germline, CDR1 SGHAT and CDR2 FQNNGV. CDR3 length: 16 amino acids. As DNA, the CDR3 is TGTGCCAGCAGCTTAGACAGGGTTGTTGCCGGAAACACCATATATTTT. Translated, it gives CASSLDRVVAGNTIYF.

This clone was recorded only once. The J gene is TRBJ1-5, the V gene TRBV7-9; D remains ambiguous. Germline assignment: CDR1 SEHNR and CDR2 FQNEAQ (reference sequence). V was trimmed by 1 base and J by 0 bases, leaving 13 bases between them. This CDR3 has 17 amino acids. The CDR3, as DNA: TGTGCCAGCAGCTTAGGAGCTATGACAAGTAGCAATCAGCCCCAGCATTTT. It codes for CASSLGAMTSSNQPQHF.

The rearrangement uses TRBV2 and TRBJ2-1; 11 bases are shared with TRBD2. This CDR3 has 16 residues. V gave up 8 bases and J gave up 4 bases; unmatched junction bases: 10. From germline, CDR1 is SNHLY and CDR2 FYNNEI. The CDR3 DNA reads TGTGCCAGCCTCAAGTCTCTAGCGGGGGGTTACAATGAGCAGTTCTTC. It encodes CASLKSLAGGYNEQFF. The complete variable domain, with remaining parts taken from reference TRBV2 and TRBJ2-1, reads EPEVTQTPSHQVTQMGQEVILRCVPISNHLYFYWYRQILGQKVEFLVSFYNNEISEKSEIFDDQFSVERPDGSNFTLKIRSTKLEDSAMYFCASLKSLAGGYNEQFFGPGTRLTVL.

This CDR3 is CASSPGGGYEQYF. The CDR3 region has the DNA TGTGCCAGCAGCCCCGGCGGGGGGTACGAGCAGTACTTC. This chain links TRBV9 with TRBJ2-7, with 8 bases that match TRBD2. The CDR3 has 13 residues. J was trimmed by 4 bases and V by 4 bases; bases with no gene match: 4. The germline gives CDR1 SGDLS, CDR2 YYNGEE. Based on the CDR3 plus reference TRBV9 and TRBJ2-7, the full variable domain is DSGVTQTPKHLITATGQRVTLRCSPRSGDLSVYWYQQSLDQGLQFLIQYYNGEERAKGNILERFSAQQFPDLHSELNLSSLELGDSALYFCASSPGGGYEQYFGPGTRLTVT.

This clone occurred once. J is TRBJ1-3 and V is TRBV4-1; 8 positions match TRBD1. J gave up 4 bases and V 1 base, and 6 bases lay outside the gene matches. The CDR3 is 16 amino acids. CDR1 is MGHRA and CDR2 is YSYEKL in the germline V gene. CDR3 region: CASSQGQGSGGNTIYF. In nucleotides, the CDR3 is TGCGCCAGCAGCCAAGGACAGGGGTCGGGAGGAAACACCATATATTTT.

V usage is TRBV5-1 and J usage is TRBJ2-1, with 8 nucleotides matching TRBD2. The CDR3 runs 15 residues. Germline loops: CDR1 SGHRS, CDR2 YFSETQ. With 0 bases clipped from V and 8 bases from J, the junction kept 7 bases outside the gene matches. As DNA, the CDR3 is TGCGCCAGCAGCTTGGGAACCGGGGGGGCCTATGAGCAGTTCTTC. Protein sequence: CASSLGTGGAYEQFF.

The chain links TRBV28 to TRBJ2-5; 8 positions match TRBD2. V lost 5 bases and J lost 7; bases outside the gene matches: 15. Germline CDR1 reads MDHEN; CDR2 reads SYDVKM. The CDR3 length is 16 residues. The CDR3, as DNA: TGTGCCAGCAGTACCCAAGCGGGGGCCGGGTTAAGGACCCAGTACTTC. Translating it yields CASSTQAGAGLRTQYF.

J is TRBJ2-1 and V is TRBV7-9; no definite D call. This CDR3 is built from 14 residues. Trimming cost V 3 bases and J 10 bases, with 16 bases left between them. Germline CDR1 and CDR2: SEHNR and FQNEAQ (reference sequence). The CDR3 is CASSFTETRGEQFF. The CDR3 region has the DNA TGTGCCAGCAGCTTCACAGAGACAAGAGGAGAGCAGTTCTTC.

The CDR3 sequence is CASSFDKQPQHF. The CDR3 nucleotides read TGTGCCAGCAGCTTTGATAAACAGCCCCAGCATTTT. The chain has TRBV7-9 and TRBJ1-5; no clear D. CDR3 length: 12 residues. The V and J ends lost 3 bases and 7 bases respectively, with 7 bases between them. Germline CDR1 reads SEHNR; CDR2 reads FQNEAQ (reference sequence). Full variable domain (outside the CDR3, taken from reference TRBV7-9 and TRBJ1-5): DTGVSQNPRHKITKRGQNVTFRCDPISEHNRLYWYRQTLGQGPEFLTYFQNEAQLEKSRLLSDRFSAERPKGSFSTLEIQRTEQGDSAMYLCASSFDKQPQHFGDGTRLSIL.

This clone was seen only once. The chain carries TRBV5-1 and TRBJ2-7, with a weak D call TRBD2 (5 bases). Trimming pared 0 bases from V and 5 bases from J, leaving 6 bases between. Germline assignment: CDR1 SGHRS and CDR2 YFSETQ. This CDR3 contains 12 residues. CDR3 loop: CASSLAGNEQYF. The CDR3 DNA sequence: TGCGCCAGCAGCTTGGCCGGGAACGAGCAGTACTTC. Looking up the rest from reference TRBV5-1 and TRBJ2-7 gives the full variable domain: KAGVTQTPRYLIKTRGQQVTLSCSPISGHRSVSWYQQTPGQGLQFLFEYFSETQRNKGNFPGRFSGRQFSNSRSEMNVSTLELGDSALYLCASSLAGNEQYFGPGTRLTVT.

This rearrangement joins TRBV7-8 to TRBJ2-1, with D perhaps being TRBD1 or TRBD2 (5 bases each). The CDR3 is 15 amino acids. V was cut by 5 bases and J by 2 bases, with 13 bases left in between. Germline loops: CDR1 SGHVS, CDR2 FQNEAQ. Written as DNA, the CDR3 is TGTGCCAGCAGCGAAATTTCGGGGCCCTACAATGAGCAGTTCTTC. Protein sequence: CASSEISGPYNEQFF. Full variable domain (outside the CDR3, taken from reference TRBV7-8 and TRBJ2-1): GAGVSQSPRYKVAKRGQDVALRCDPISGHVSLFWYQQALGQGPEFLTYFQNEAQLDKSGLPSDRFFAERPEGSVSTLKIQRTQQEDSAVYLCASSEISGPYNEQFFGPGTRLTVL.

The V gene is TRBV6-5, the J gene TRBJ1-5; D is uncertain. Trimming cost V 6 bases and J 3 bases, with 9 bases left between them. Germline values: CDR1 MNHEY, CDR2 SVGAGI. The CDR3 is 13 amino acids. The CDR3 region is CASRPQINQPQHF. The CDR3 DNA follows: TGTGCCAGCAGACCCCAAATCAATCAGCCCCAGCATTTT.

This clone appeared a few times. The chain combines TRBV27 with TRBJ2-3; D remains ambiguous. Trimming stripped 6 bases from V and 1 base from J, with 8 bases between. The CDR3 is 13 amino acids. The germline V gene has CDR1 MNHEY and CDR2 SMNVEV (reference sequence). The CDR3 protein is CASRSLGTDTQYF. The DNA of the CDR3 is TGTGCCAGCAGGTCGCTGGGCACAGATACGCAGTATTTT.

V gene TRBV7-9 combines with J gene TRBJ2-1; the D gene could be TRBD1 or TRBD2 (5 bases each). V was trimmed by 3 bases and J by 5 bases, leaving 11 bases between them. CDR3 size: 14 residues. From germline, CDR1 is SEHNR and CDR2 FQNEAQ (reference sequence). The CDR3 nucleotides read TGTGCCAGCAGCTTTTCCGGGACCGACAATGAGCAGTTCTTC. Protein: CASSFSGTDNEQFF.

V is TRBV7-9 and J is TRBJ2-5; D unclear. V was cut by 2 bases and J by 5 bases, with 3 bases left in between. CDR3 length: 11 amino acids. CDR1 is SEHNR and CDR2 is FQNEAQ in the germline V gene (reference sequence). Here the CDR3 DNA reads TGTGCCAGCAGCTTATTCGAGACCCAGTACTTC. This sequence encodes CASSLFETQYF. Supplemented by reference TRBV7-9 and TRBJ2-5, the full variable domain reads DTGVSQNPRHKITKRGQNVTFRCDPISEHNRLYWYRQTLGQGPEFLTYFQNEAQLEKSRLLSDRFSAERPKGSFSTLEIQRTEQGDSAMYLCASSLFETQYFGPGTRLLVL.

This clone was recorded once. The chain uses TRBV28 and TRBJ1-1; 7 bases are a match to TRBD1. The CDR3 runs to 15 residues. Germline CDR1 reads MDHEN; CDR2 reads SYDVKM. V lost 2 bases to trimming and J lost 0 bases; unmatched junction nucleotides: 3. CDR3 protein: CASSLKGALNTEAFF. CDR3 in DNA: TGTGCCAGCAGTTTAAAGGGGGCGCTGAACACTGAAGCTTTCTTT.

The CDR3 DNA sequence: TGTGCCAGCTACCGGGGTGGGGCCGGGGAGCTGTTTTTT. It yields the protein CASYRGGAGELFF. J is TRBJ2-2 and V is TRBV6-5; D may be TRBD2 (5 bases). The V end lost 8 bases, the J end lost 6 bases, and 13 bases lay between the germline ends. The CDR3 contains 13 residues. In germline, CDR1 is MNHEY, CDR2 SVGAGI.

The chain joins TRBV5-3 to TRBJ2-7, with unresolved D. TRBV5-3 qualifies as an ORF whose function is uncertain. Trimming removed 0 bases from V and 2 bases from J, with 9 bases in between. There are 14 residues in the CDR3. CDR3 DNA: TGTGCCAGAAGCTTGGAGCTGGCAGCCTACGAGCAGTACTTC. Amino acid sequence: CARSLELAAYEQYF.